The 25 T cell receptor beta chains given below trace back to one sample, sequenced in a study of T cells expressing NK-cell markers. TCRdb processed the 5' RACE reads again and assigns one entry to each CDR3 protein, with no DNA. The sample data list 400,000 to 500,000 distinct CDR3 sequences. The sample taken for sequencing was blood T cells: a sorted CD56 or NKG2C T cell subset, CD4+ or CD8+ T cells, or bulk PBMC T cells (not recorded which). These receptors were obtained from a woman between 18 and 70 years old in good health.

The V call is TRBV7-8, the J call TRBJ2-7; lacking DNA, the TRBD1 call made by TCRdb goes unchecked. The CDR3 totals 15 residues. The V gene's germline CDR1 is SGHVS and CDR2 FQNEAQ. CDR3 sequence: CASSLGTGGGYEQYF.

The V gene is TRBV28, the J gene TRBJ2-2; with no DNA, the TCRdb D assignment of TRBD1 cannot be verified. The germline V gene encodes CDR1 MDHEN and CDR2 SYDVKM. This CDR3 comprises 15 residues. CDR3 in amino acids: CASAPQGVSLGELFF. The complete variable domain, with remaining parts taken from reference TRBV28 and TRBJ2-2, reads DVKVTQSSRYLVKRTGEKVFLECVQDMDHENMFWYRQDPGLGLRLIYFSYDVKMKEKGDIPEGYSVSREKKERFSLILESASTNQTSMYLCASAPQGVSLGELFFGEGSRLTVL.

This chain connects TRBV7-6 to TRBJ2-7. This CDR3 comprises 13 residues. Germline V gene sequence: CDR1 SGHVS, CDR2 FNYEAQ. The CDR3 region is CASSFSGKTEQYF.

The V and J genes are TRBV10-3 and TRBJ2-3. The CDR3 sequence is 15 residues long. Germline lookup yields CDR1 ENHRY and CDR2 SYGVKD. CDR3 sequence reads: CAISDIGVSTDTQYF.

The chain employs TRBV29-1 and TRBJ2-1; TCRdb outputs TRBD1, but without DNA this stays unchecked. Germline CDR1 and CDR2: SQVTM and ANQGSEA. The CDR3 covers 13 residues. This CDR3 reads CSPEVAVTNEQFF.

The chain couples TRBV5-1 to TRBJ1-1; TCRdb proposes TRBD1, but this gene call is untestable without DNA. Germline CDR1 is SGHRS and CDR2 is YFSETQ. The CDR3 contains 15 residues. This CDR3 reads CASSLPGTGNNEAFF.

CDR3 protein: CASSTSGLGEAFF. The gene calls are TRBV19 and TRBJ1-1. Germline lookup yields CDR1 LNHDA and CDR2 SQIVND (reference sequence). The CDR3 has 13 residues.

V gene TRBV28 combines with J gene TRBJ1-2; the TRBD1 assignment by TCRdb is unverifiable without DNA. Per germline, CDR1 MDHEN and CDR2 SYDVKM. The CDR3 totals 15 residues. CDR3 sequence reads: CASSLRGRYNYGYTF.

The chain links TRBV7-2 to TRBJ2-5; the TCRdb call, TRBD2, lacks DNA for checking. The germline V gene encodes CDR1 SGHTA and CDR2 FQGNSA. The CDR3 sequence is 15 residues long. CDR3 sequence reads: CASSLVSSGTETQYF. Complete variable domain (other parts from reference TRBV7-2 and TRBJ2-5): GAGVSQSPSNKVTEKGKDVELRCDPISGHTALYWYRQSLGQGLEFLIYFQGNSAPDKSGLPSDRFSAERTGGSVSTLTIQRTQQEDSAVYLCASSLVSSGTETQYFGPGTRLLVL.

The chain combines TRBV7-2 with TRBJ2-2; the TCRdb D gene call, TRBD2, has no DNA to confirm it. There are 13 residues in the CDR3. CDR1 is SGHTA, CDR2 FQGNSA, per germline. CDR3: CASSTRLGGELFF.

The chain combines TRBV12-3 or TRBV12-4 with TRBJ2-1; the D call of TRBD2 rests on TCRdb alone, since no DNA is present to check it. The CDR3 runs to 17 residues. The CDR3 loop is CASSPFVAATSYNEQFF.

The V and J genes are TRBV20-1 and TRBJ2-1; the D call from TCRdb, TRBD1, cannot be confirmed without DNA. The CDR3 totals 14 residues. The germline CDR1 and CDR2 sequences are DFQATT and SNEGSKA (reference sequence). CDR3 sequence reads: CSAPPGGLYNEQFF.

This chain joins TRBV5-1 and TRBJ1-1. This CDR3 is built from 12 residues. The germline gives CDR1 SGHRS, CDR2 YFSETQ. This chain's CDR3 is CASSLYGVEAFF.

CDR3 residues: CANRDRGENEQFF. The chain is built from TRBV2 and TRBJ2-1; without DNA, the TCRdb call of TRBD1 cannot be checked. The CDR3 is made up of 13 amino acids. Germline CDR1 reads SNHLY; CDR2 reads FYNNEI.

This sequence joins TRBV20-1 and TRBJ1-2; TCRdb's D call of TRBD1 is untestable without DNA. Germline lookup yields CDR1 DFQATT and CDR2 SNEGSKA (reference sequence). CDR3 size: 14 residues. CDR3 amino acids: CSAPLDSGDYGYTF.

The chain joins TRBV7-2 to TRBJ2-5; lacking DNA, the TRBD1 call made by TCRdb goes unchecked. Per germline, CDR1 SGHTA and CDR2 FQGNSA. This CDR3 is 16 amino acids long. CDR3: CASSLEWRDGGETQYF.

The chain joins TRBV7-9 to TRBJ2-4; TCRdb calls TRBD1, which cannot be checked without DNA. This CDR3 has 13 amino acids. CDR1 and CDR2 (germline): SEHNR, FQNEAQ (reference sequence). CDR3 in amino acids: CASSIGTANIQYF.

The V gene is TRBV19, the J gene TRBJ1-1. The CDR3 runs to 16 residues. CDR1 LNHDA and CDR2 SQIVND come from the germline V gene (reference sequence). CDR3: CASSNRGTSLSTEAFF.

This rearrangement joins TRBV18 to TRBJ2-2; TCRdb's D call of TRBD1 is untestable without DNA. Per the germline V gene, CDR1 is KGHSH and CDR2 is LQKENI. CDR3 size: 16 residues. The CDR3 protein is CASSPGGQGDTGELFF.

This rearrangement joins TRBV28 to TRBJ2-5. The germline gives CDR1 MDHEN, CDR2 SYDVKM. The CDR3 extends over 14 amino acids. CDR3 loop: CASSMTGFQETQYF.

The genes are TRBV20-1 and TRBJ2-1; TCRdb's D gene call, TRBD1, goes unchecked for lack of DNA. CDR3 size: 15 residues. From germline, CDR1 is DFQATT and CDR2 SNEGSKA (reference sequence). CDR3 sequence reads: CSAREPDRPYNEQFF.

J is TRBJ2-1 and V is TRBV5-1; the D call from TCRdb, TRBD2, cannot be confirmed without DNA. The CDR3 totals 18 residues. Germline CDR1 SGHRS, CDR2 YFSETQ. This CDR3 reads CASSPEDLAMISYNEQFF. Full variable domain (remainder filled in from reference TRBV5-1 and TRBJ2-1): KAGVTQTPRYLIKTRGQQVTLSCSPISGHRSVSWYQQTPGQGLQFLFEYFSETQRNKGNFPGRFSGRQFSNSRSEMNVSTLELGDSALYLCASSPEDLAMISYNEQFFGPGTRLTVL.

The J gene is TRBJ2-1, the V gene TRBV4-2; TCRdb's D gene call, TRBD1, goes unchecked for lack of DNA. CDR1 is LGHNA and CDR2 is YNFKEQ in the germline V gene. The CDR3 spans 17 residues. The CDR3 reads CASSQFWSGTSYNEQFF.

This chain links TRBV6-1 with TRBJ2-4; TCRdb proposes TRBD1, but this gene call is untestable without DNA. The CDR3 loop spans 18 amino acids. From germline, CDR1 is MNHNS and CDR2 SASEGT. CDR3: CASSRQAGEDIAKNIQYF.

This sequence joins TRBV7-2 and TRBJ1-5. Germline V gives CDR1 SGHTA, CDR2 FQGNSA. The CDR3 length is 17 residues. CDR3 loop: CASSLVSGILSNQPQHF.